The rows below give T cell receptor beta chains drawn from one sample of a study of blood T cells in healthy people across ages. TCRdb passed the 5' RACE reads through MiXCR, listing each CDR3 protein once. The data hold roughly 800,000 distinct CDR3 sequences, with about 37% observed a single time. The material sequenced was blood. These receptors were taken from a man between 18 and 29 years old in good health. The CDR3 runs from the conserved cysteine through the conserved F or W. Each record gives: J gene, clone size, V gene, D gene, CDR3 protein, CDR3 DNA. A D gene is named only where the DNA matches it firmly. Clone size, where shown, is once, few, many, or a class for clones that have expanded.

>TRBJ2-7|few|TRBV28|TRBD1
CASSHGTGSYEQYF
TGTGCCAGCAGCCACGGGACAGGGAGCTACGAGCAGTACTTC
>TRBJ1-2|NA|TRBV7-8|NA
CASSLAPGLYGYTF
TGTGCCAGCAGCTTAGCCCCGGGGCTGTATGGCTACACCTTC
>TRBJ1-1|NA|TRBV7-2|NA
CASSPAYSGTTNTEAFF
TGTGCCAGCAGCCCCGCTTACAGCGGGACAACGAACACTGAAGCTTTCTTT
>TRBJ2-5|many|TRBV6-2/TRBV6-3|NA
CASSYFAEETQYF
TGTGCCAGCAGTTACTTTGCGGAAGAGACCCAGTACTTC
>TRBJ2-7|NA|TRBV18|NA
CASSPSDSREQYF
TGTGCCAGCTCACCGTCCGACAGTAGAGAGCAGTACTTC
>TRBJ1-2|NA|TRBV2|NA
CASNVFYGYTF
TGTGCCAGCAACGTGTTCTATGGCTACACCTTC
>TRBJ1-2|NA|TRBV12-3/TRBV12-4|NA
CASCPAGSYGYTF
TGTGCCAGCTGCCCAGCGGGTAGCTATGGCTACACCTTC
>TRBJ2-1|few|TRBV7-6|TRBD1
CASSQARDSSAKRGNEQFF
TGTGCCAGCAGCCAAGCCCGGGACAGTTCGGCAAAAAGGGGCAATGAGCAGTTCTTC
>TRBJ1-2|few|TRBV6-5|NA
CASRRAPGGTIYGYTF
TGTGCCAGCAGGCGGGCCCCGGGAGGGACCATCTATGGCTACACCTTC
>TRBJ2-1|NA|TRBV3-1|NA
CASSARVVGRGNEQFF
TGTGCCAGCAGCGCAAGAGTAGTCGGACGCGGCAATGAGCAGTTCTTC
>TRBJ1-5|few|TRBV20-1|NA
CSARDLYEGTNQPQHF
TGCAGTGCTAGAGATCTGTACGAGGGGACCAATCAGCCCCAGCATTTT
>TRBJ2-5|NA|TRBV29-1|NA
CSVGRGQETQYF
TGCAGCGTTGGACGAGGCCAAGAGACCCAGTACTTC
>TRBJ1-3|NA|TRBV4-2|NA
CASSQVVRGGGNTIYF
TGTGCCAGCAGCCAAGTGGTGCGGGGTGGAGGAAACACCATATATTTT
>TRBJ1-2|NA|TRBV25-1|NA
CASSELGYMDGYTF
TGTGCCAGCAGTGAATTGGGTTACATGGACGGCTACACCTTC
>TRBJ2-1|NA|TRBV12-3/TRBV12-4|NA
CASSANNEQFF
TGTGCCAGCAGTGCGAACAATGAGCAGTTCTTC
>TRBJ1-5|NA|TRBV20-1|NA
CSARDSQGSQPQHF
TGCAGTGCTAGAGATTCTCAGGGGAGTCAGCCCCAGCATTTT
>TRBJ2-3|few|TRBV6-4|NA
CASSPAGRGDTQYF
TGTGCCAGCAGTCCTGCGGGGCGAGGAGATACGCAGTATTTT
>TRBJ2-3|many|TRBV12-3/TRBV12-4|NA
CASTAHVSTDTQYF
TGTGCCAGCACCGCCCATGTGAGCACAGATACGCAGTATTTT
>TRBJ1-1|NA|TRBV20-1|NA
CSASKPNTEAFF
TGCAGTGCTAGCAAGCCCAACACTGAAGCTTTCTTT
>TRBJ2-5|few|TRBV3-1|NA
CASSQDTGTETQYF
TGTGCCAGCAGCCAAGATACGGGGACAGAGACCCAGTACTTC
>TRBJ1-2|few|TRBV12-3/TRBV12-4|NA
CASRTPGGDGYTF
TGTGCCAGCAGAACACCTGGGGGGGATGGCTACACCTTC
>TRBJ2-7|few|TRBV27|NA
CASSLISRRTEQYF
TGTGCCAGCAGTTTAATTTCCCGCCGAACCGAGCAGTACTTC
>TRBJ1-1|NA|TRBV3-1|NA
CASSQGSPPEGAFF
TGTGCCAGCAGCCAAGGGAGTCCCCCTGAAGGAGCTTTCTTT
>TRBJ1-2|few|TRBV28|NA
CASSSPGGGYTF
TGTGCCAGCAGTTCCCCGGGGGGTGGCTACACCTTC
>TRBJ2-3|NA|TRBV7-2|TRBD2
CASSLRRERTDTQYF
TGTGCCAGCAGCTTAAGGCGGGAGCGCACAGATACGCAGTATTTT
>TRBJ2-3|NA|TRBV10-3|TRBD2
CAISDSGAGGITDTQYF
TGTGCCATCAGTGATTCCGGGGCCGGGGGGATCACAGATACGCAGTATTTT
>TRBJ1-1|NA|TRBV4-2|NA
CASSQVGAVGEAFF
TGTGCCAGCAGCCAAGTGGGGGCTGTGGGTGAAGCTTTCTTT
>TRBJ1-1|many|TRBV20-1|TRBD1
CSAAPPQGAAFF
TGCAGTGCGGCTCCCCCCCAGGGGGCGGCTTTCTTT
>TRBJ2-2|many|TRBV6-5|NA
CASSLQQLTGELFF
TGTGCCAGCAGCCTACAACAATTGACCGGGGAGCTGTTTTTT
>TRBJ1-3|NA|TRBV7-2|NA
CASTGDGRSPGNTIYF
TGTGCCAGCACCGGAGATGGACGTAGCCCTGGAAACACCATATATTTT
>TRBJ2-3|NA|TRBV10-3|TRBD2
CAISLGGGTDTQYF
TGTGCCATCAGTCTGGGGGGGGGCACAGATACGCAGTATTTT
>TRBJ2-7|NA|TRBV6-5|NA
CASSYSRLDPYEQYF
TGTGCCAGCAGTTACTCCAGACTGGACCCCTACGAGCAGTACTTC
>TRBJ2-1|NA|TRBV20-1|NA
CSARNDFEQFF
TGCAGTGCTAGGAACGACTTCGAGCAGTTCTTC
>TRBJ2-7|many|TRBV5-1|NA
CASSPRDLSYEQYF
TGCGCCAGCAGCCCCCGGGACCTGTCCTACGAGCAGTACTTC
>TRBJ2-1|NA|TRBV5-1|NA
CASSSGGASYNEQFF
TGCGCCAGCAGCAGTGGAGGGGCCTCCTACAATGAGCAGTTCTTC
>TRBJ1-5|many|TRBV29-1|NA
CSAGRLLNQPQHF
TGCAGCGCCGGCAGGTTACTCAATCAGCCCCAGCATTTT
>TRBJ1-2|few|TRBV10-3|NA
CAIRLGWDPRRDYGYTF
TGTGCCATCAGATTAGGATGGGACCCCCGGCGCGACTATGGCTACACCTTC
>TRBJ1-1|NA|TRBV6-5|TRBD1
CASSDADRPEAFF
TGTGCCAGCAGTGACGCGGACAGGCCTGAAGCTTTCTTT
>TRBJ2-5|few|TRBV24-1|NA
CATSDFTSPQETQYF
TGTGCCACCAGTGATTTTACTAGCCCACAAGAGACCCAGTACTTC
>TRBJ1-6|few|TRBV5-4|NA
CASSLAQGPNSPLHF
TGTGCCAGCAGCTTGGCACAGGGTCCCAATTCACCCCTCCACTTT
>TRBJ1-1|few|TRBV12-3/TRBV12-4|NA
CASGMTAATEAFF
TGTGCCAGCGGGATGACTGCGGCCACTGAAGCTTTCTTT
>TRBJ1-1|NA|TRBV24-1|NA
CATSDAGKLSTEAFF
TGTGCCACCAGTGATGCTGGGAAGTTGAGCACTGAAGCTTTCTTT